This T cell receptor (beta chain) was retrieved from a study of T-cell reconstitution after alpha-beta-depleted transplantation in children. V was pared by 8 bases and J by 6 bases, with 10 bases between. From germline, CDR1 is KGHSH and CDR2 LQKENI. CDR3 length: 11 amino acids. Unique molecular identifiers were used to barcode this TCRbeta library. TCRdb used MiXCR to reprocess the PCR reads, holding one entry per CDR3 protein. Among some 590,000 distinct CDR3 sequences listed, under 12% were seen once. In its sample, this clonotype was seen many times. The input for sequencing was PBMCs from the stem cell graft donor, taken from the stem cell graft. The chain carries TRBV18 and TRBJ1-1; D perhaps matches TRBD1 (6 bases). This clonotype was sampled from a human donor who donated a stem cell graft to a child with acute myeloid leukemia. The CDR3 coding sequence is TGTGCCAGCAGGGGGGGAGCTGAAGCTTTCTTT. This gives the protein CASRGGAEAFF.